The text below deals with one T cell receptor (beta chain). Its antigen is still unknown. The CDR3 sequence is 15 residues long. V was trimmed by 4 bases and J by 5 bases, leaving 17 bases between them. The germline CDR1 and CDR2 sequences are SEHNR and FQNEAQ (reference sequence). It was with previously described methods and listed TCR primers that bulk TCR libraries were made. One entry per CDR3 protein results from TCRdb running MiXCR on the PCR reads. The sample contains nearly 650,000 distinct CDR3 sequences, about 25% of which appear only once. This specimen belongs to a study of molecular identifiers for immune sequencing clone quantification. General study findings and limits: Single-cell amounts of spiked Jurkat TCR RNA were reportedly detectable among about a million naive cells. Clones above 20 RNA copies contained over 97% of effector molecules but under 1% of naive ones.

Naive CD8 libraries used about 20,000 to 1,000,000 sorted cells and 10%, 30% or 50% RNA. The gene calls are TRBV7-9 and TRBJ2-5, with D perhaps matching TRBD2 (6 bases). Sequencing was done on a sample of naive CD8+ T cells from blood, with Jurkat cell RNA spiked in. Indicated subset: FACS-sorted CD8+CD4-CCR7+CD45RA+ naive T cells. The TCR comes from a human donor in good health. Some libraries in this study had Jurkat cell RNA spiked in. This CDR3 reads CASSWILAGGETQYF. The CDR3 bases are TGTGCCAGCAGCTGGATACTAGCTGGTGGGGAGACCCAGTACTTC.